This T cell receptor beta chain was captured in a study of cytomegalovirus exposure and HLA in healthy donors. General study findings and limits: The later analysis indicated that the majority of CMV-associated TCR beta chains appeared HLA-restricted.

Note on this clone: No antigen is known for it.

PCR employed 60 Vbeta and 13 Jbeta primers. Repertoires were generated with immunoSEQ multiplex PCR, while TCRdb's copy carries only in-frame clones and drops some. The repertoire includes about 190,000 clones, around 82% of them detected once, and 0.25% to 0.3% sits in the top ten. Trimming shortened V by 5 bases and J by 0 bases, and 16 bases separated the two germline ends. The CDR3 consists of 16 residues. Germline V lookup: CDR1 MNHEY, CDR2 SMNVEV (reference sequence). V gene TRBV27 combines with J gene TRBJ1-2, with TRBD1 as a possible D gene (5 bases). This clonotype was obtained from a boy aged 5-17 years in good health and CMV-seronegative. The sequenced material came from PBMCs. The DNA for the CDR3 is TGTGCCAGCAGTAGGACTTGGGGGGATGCTAACTATGGCTACACCTTC. This codes for CASSRTWGDANYGYTF.